A single sample gave rise to the 32 T cell receptor beta chains below, sequenced in a study of T cell responses to AZD1222 COVID-19 vaccine. This table comes from immunoSEQ multiplex PCR, and its TCRdb copy is limited to in-frame clones, with some not included. The profile shows 130,000 to 150,000 clones, around four fifths of them singletons. Sequencing used peripheral blood, obtained on day 0 of MenACWY control vaccination. Source of these receptors: an adult in good health.

The chain combines TRBV2 with TRBJ2-2; 10 bases map to TRBD1. V was clipped by 2 bases and J by 4 bases; unmatched bases: 1. Looked up from germline, CDR1 is SNHLY and CDR2 is FYNNEI. The CDR3 is 15 residues long. The CDR3 DNA reads as TGTGCCAGCAGTGAATGGACAGGGGGCACCGGGGAGCTGTTTTTT. Amino acid sequence: CASSEWTGGTGELFF. Using reference TRBV2 and TRBJ2-2 for the parts outside the CDR3, the full variable domain is EPEVTQTPSHQVTQMGQEVILRCVPISNHLYFYWYRQILGQKVEFLVSFYNNEISEKSEIFDDQFSVERPDGSNFTLKIRSTKLEDSAMYFCASSEWTGGTGELFFGEGSRLTVL.

This chain links TRBV10-3 with TRBJ1-4, with D maybe TRBD1 (6 bases). The CDR3 is made up of 16 amino acids. The V gene's germline CDR1 is ENHRY and CDR2 SYGVKD. V was shortened by 3 bases and J by 8 bases, with 19 bases between the two germline ends. The CDR3 coding sequence is TGTGCCATCAGTGATCCACAGGGAGGCAGAGGGGAAAAACTGTTTTTT. Its translation is CAISDPQGGRGEKLFF.

The J gene is TRBJ2-1, the V gene TRBV27, with TRBD2 identical over 9 bases. Germline CDR1 and CDR2: MNHEY and SMNVEV (reference sequence). CDR3 length: 15 residues. V shed 5 bases, J shed 6 bases, and the junction held 8 bases outside the gene matches. The chain's CDR3 is CASSVGLARRNEQFF. Written as DNA, the CDR3 is TGTGCCAGCAGTGTGGGACTAGCTCGTCGCAATGAGCAGTTCTTC.

This rearrangement joins TRBV4-2 to TRBJ2-2, with 8 nucleotides matching TRBD2. The V and J ends lost 7 bases and 6 bases, in that order; junction bases with no gene match: 10. The CDR3 spans 15 residues. Germline loops: CDR1 LGHNA, CDR2 YNFKEQ. CDR3 sequence: CASTLGTRNPGELFF. In nucleotides, the CDR3 is TGTGCCAGCACGTTAGGGACTAGGAATCCCGGGGAGCTGTTTTTT.

This clone showed up just a few times. The chain recombines TRBV5-1 with TRBJ2-1, with 12 positions matching TRBD1. The CDR3 extends over 15 amino acids. From germline, CDR1 is SGHRS and CDR2 YFSETQ. The junction had 5 bases not matched to a gene; V was cut back by 0 bases and J by 10 bases. The CDR3 nucleotides read TGCGCCAGCAGCTTGGAACCGGGACAGGGGGCCGAGCAGTTCTTC. This translates into CASSLEPGQGAEQFF.

In this sample, this clone turned up once. The chain carries TRBV28 and TRBJ1-5; possible D gene TRBD1, 5 bases. V dropped 5 bases and J dropped 3 bases, with 11 bases sitting between them. The CDR3 extends over 14 amino acids. From germline, CDR1 is MDHEN and CDR2 SYDVKM. The DNA of the CDR3 is TGTGCCAGCAGTCTGGGACCGATCAATCAGCCCCAGCATTTT. It specifies CASSLGPINQPQHF.

This chain uses TRBV5-1 with TRBJ2-3; 11 bases line up with TRBD2. Germline V gene sequence: CDR1 SGHRS, CDR2 YFSETQ. This CDR3 is 16 amino acids long. V lost 0 bases and J lost 4; bases outside the gene matches: 4. The CDR3 DNA sequence: TGCGCCAGCAGCTTGGGTAGCGGGGGGGCCGCAGATACGCAGTATTTT. This translates into CASSLGSGGAADTQYF. Variable domain in full (rest from reference TRBV5-1 and TRBJ2-3): KAGVTQTPRYLIKTRGQQVTLSCSPISGHRSVSWYQQTPGQGLQFLFEYFSETQRNKGNFPGRFSGRQFSNSRSEMNVSTLELGDSALYLCASSLGSGGAADTQYFGPGTRLTVL.

The chain uses TRBV6-1 and TRBJ2-2, with D perhaps TRBD2 (5 bases). Trimming removed 4 bases from V and 0 bases from J, with 15 bases in between. Germline V gene sequence: CDR1 MNHNS, CDR2 SASEGT. The CDR3 is made up of 17 amino acids. This chain's CDR3 is CASSVGRAAANTGELFF. CDR3 nucleotides: TGTGCCAGCAGTGTAGGGCGGGCTGCCGCGAACACCGGGGAGCTGTTTTTT.

V and J are TRBV5-5 and TRBJ2-3; 7 bases are a match to TRBD1. CDR1 is SGHKS, CDR2 YYEKEE, per germline (reference sequence). The J segment lost 6 bases and the V segment lost 4 bases, leaving 5 bases of the junction unmatched. The length of the CDR3 is 13 residues. CDR3 amino acids: CASSEQGLDTQYF. CDR3 DNA: TGTGCCAGCAGCGAACAGGGGCTGGATACGCAGTATTTT. Full variable domain (missing parts from reference TRBV5-5 and TRBJ2-3): DAGVTQSPTHLIKTRGQQVTLRCSPISGHKSVSWYQQVLGQGPQFIFQYYEKEERGRGNFPDRFSARQFPNYSSELNVNALLLGDSALYLCASSEQGLDTQYFGPGTRLTVL.

This chain joins TRBV6-1 and TRBJ2-7, with 10 bases lining up with TRBD2. Germline V gene sequence: CDR1 MNHNS, CDR2 SASEGT. V lost 4 bases to trimming and J lost 2 bases; unmatched junction nucleotides: 2. This CDR3 is 14 amino acids long. The CDR3 nucleotides read TGTGCCAGCAGTGCAGCGGGGGGGCCCTACGAGCAGTACTTC. It specifies CASSAAGGPYEQYF.

The V call is TRBV29-1, the J call TRBJ1-4; D might be TRBD1 (5 bases). The ends were cut back, 7 bases at V and 0 bases at J, with 9 bases in the middle. This CDR3 region has 13 residues. The V gene's germline CDR1 is SQVTM and CDR2 ANQGSEA. Here the CDR3 reads CSGRGATNEKLFF. The CDR3 DNA reads TGCAGCGGCCGGGGGGCAACTAATGAAAAACTGTTTTTT. The full variable domain, rest sourced from reference TRBV29-1 and TRBJ1-4, is SAVISQKPSRDICQRGTSLTIQCQVDSQVTMMFWYRQQPGQSLTLIATANQGSEATYESGFVIDKFPISRPNLTFSTLTVSNMSPEDSSIYLCSGRGATNEKLFFGSGTQLSVL.

As for this clone: Since the CDR3 does not end with the conserved phenylalanine or tryptophan, this likely comes from a read error. The DNA is omitted, as the CDR3 cannot be located on it reliably, and the CDR3 follows TCRdb's listing. V and J are TRBV28 and TRBJ1-2; the table's D call, TRBD1, has no DNA check behind it. Both ends counted, the CDR3 spans 12 residues. CDR1 MDHEN and CDR2 SYDVKM come from the germline V gene. CDR3 sequence: CASRSQTGGAQL.

V is TRBV3-1 (or the pseudogene TRBV3-2) and J is TRBJ1-4; no firm D call. The CDR3 has 14 residues. CDR1 and CDR2 from the germline V gene are LGHDT and YNNKEL (reference sequence). V lost 4 bases and J lost 0, with 6 bases in between. CDR3 region: CASSPATTNEKLFF. The DNA of the CDR3 is TGTGCCAGCAGCCCAGCGACAACTAATGAAAAACTGTTTTTT.

This rearrangement joins TRBV19 to TRBJ1-4; no clear D gene. V shed 1 base and J shed 10 bases, with 7 bases lying between them. The CDR3 is 12 amino acids. The V gene's germline CDR1 is LNHDA and CDR2 SQIVND (reference sequence). This CDR3 reads CASSIAEGKLFF. The DNA for the CDR3 is TGTGCCAGTAGTATAGCGGAAGGAAAACTGTTTTTT.

Here the CDR3 DNA reads TGTGCCAGCAGTGAAGCGCTTCGGTCCCCACAATACAATGAGCAGTTCTTC. Translating gives CASSEALRSPQYNEQFF. This chain joins TRBV2 and TRBJ2-1, with D unclear. Germline-derived CDR1 and CDR2 are SNHLY and FYNNEI. V gave up 0 bases and J gave up 4 bases, with 16 bases separating them. The CDR3 consists of 17 residues.

The gene calls are TRBV10-2 and TRBJ2-2; TRBD1 is a possible D gene (6 bases). In germline, CDR1 is WSHSY, CDR2 SAAADI. CDR3 length equals 15 residues. V was trimmed by 8 bases and J by 2 bases, leaving 15 bases between them. The CDR3 region is CASRRPQGNTGELFF. CDR3 coding DNA: TGCGCCAGCCGGCGACCACAGGGAAACACCGGGGAGCTGTTTTTT.

The chain recombines TRBV6-6 with TRBJ1-5, with no clear D. Germline CDR1 and CDR2: MNHNY and SVGAGI (reference sequence). V lost 11 bases, J lost 0 bases, and 17 bases lay in between. This CDR3 region has 15 residues. The CDR3 region has the DNA TGTGCCGGCATGGGCGGCGCTAATAGCAATCAGCCCCAGCATTTT. This translates into CAGMGGANSNQPQHF.

The V and J genes are TRBV10-1 and TRBJ2-7; D ambiguous. Germline CDR1 and CDR2: WNHNN and SYGVQD (reference sequence). CDR3 size: 15 residues. Trimming removed 6 bases at V and 3 bases at J, with 18 bases between. The CDR3: CASRPLMDGFYEQYV. DNA of the CDR3: TGCGCCAGCAGGCCACTCATGGACGGTTTCTACGAGCAGTACGTC.

The gene calls are TRBV19 and TRBJ1-1; no reliable D call. Germline loops: CDR1 LNHDA, CDR2 SQIVND (reference sequence). The CDR3 is made up of 14 amino acids. V gave up 2 bases and J gave up 11 bases, with 18 bases separating them. CDR3 sequence: CASSISPGVLGAFF. CDR3 bases: TGTGCCAGTAGTATAAGTCCCGGGGTCCTCGGGGCTTTCTTT.

The chain joins TRBV19 to TRBJ1-1, with D tentatively TRBD1 (5 bases). The CDR3 is made up of 16 amino acids. Germline-derived CDR1 and CDR2 are LNHDA and SQIVND (reference sequence). Trimming left V 3 bases short and J 1 base short, with 15 bases between. The CDR3 protein is CASSIVPGTGNTEAFF. DNA of the CDR3: TGTGCCAGTAGTATCGTCCCGGGGACGGGGAACACTGAAGCTTTCTTT. The full variable domain, rest sourced from reference TRBV19 and TRBJ1-1, is DGGITQSPKYLFRKEGQNVTLSCEQNLNHDAMYWYRQDPGQGLRLIYYSQIVNDFQKGDIAEGYSVSREKKESFPLTVTSAQKNPTAFYLCASSIVPGTGNTEAFFGQGTRLTVV.

V usage is TRBV12-3 or TRBV12-4 and J usage is TRBJ1-5; TRBD1 matches at 9 bases. The CDR3 is 13 residues long. With V trimmed by 8 bases and J by 4 bases, 3 bases remained unmatched. The CDR3: CASGTGQNQPQHF. CDR3 bases: TGTGCCAGCGGGACAGGGCAAAATCAGCCCCAGCATTTT.

The chain joins TRBV24-1 to TRBJ2-1, with 8 bases lining up with TRBD1. The CDR3 contains 16 residues. V was pared by 0 bases and J by 1 base, with 1 base of the junction left unmatched. The germline CDR1 and CDR2 sequences are KGHDR and SFDVKD. The CDR3 here is CATSDLNRGSYNEQFF. The CDR3 nucleotides read TGTGCCACCAGTGATTTGAACAGGGGGTCCTACAATGAGCAGTTCTTC.

J is TRBJ2-2 and V is TRBV5-4, with no clear D. Germline V gene data show CDR1 as SGHNT and CDR2 as YYREEE (reference sequence). The CDR3 spans 14 residues. The germline V and J ends were trimmed by 0 bases and 4 bases, with 7 bases remaining between them. The CDR3 protein is CASSLGLGTGELFF. CDR3 bases: TGTGCCAGCAGCTTGGGTTTGGGCACCGGGGAGCTGTTTTTT.

This chain joins TRBV7-2 and TRBJ1-2; possibly TRBD1 for D (6 bases). This CDR3 has 12 amino acids. V shed 3 bases and J shed 8 bases, with 10 bases lying between them. The germline V gene has CDR1 SGHTA and CDR2 FQGNSA. CDR3 region: CASSFSGVGYTF. The CDR3 bases are TGTGCCAGCAGCTTCTCAGGGGTCGGCTACACCTTC.

The sample holds a few counts of this clone. The chain employs TRBV19 and TRBJ1-2; TRBD1 matches 8 bases. The germline V gene encodes CDR1 LNHDA and CDR2 SQIVND (reference sequence). J lost 2 bases, V lost 7 bases, and 15 bases had no gene match. The CDR3 contains 17 residues. The CDR3 coding sequence is TGTGCCAGTAAGAGTGGACAGGGAGGTTTCCTCAACTATGGCTACACCTTC. It codes for CASKSGQGGFLNYGYTF. Together with reference TRBV19 and TRBJ1-2, the CDR3 gives the full variable domain: DGGITQSPKYLFRKEGQNVTLSCEQNLNHDAMYWYRQDPGQGLRLIYYSQIVNDFQKGDIAEGYSVSREKKESFPLTVTSAQKNPTAFYLCASKSGQGGFLNYGYTFGSGTRLTVV.

V gene TRBV29-1 combines with J gene TRBJ1-2, with TRBD1 matching 7 bases. CDR3 length equals 12 residues. Germline V gives CDR1 SQVTM, CDR2 ANQGSEA. The ends lost 4 bases at V and 3 bases at J; junction bases unmatched: 2. CDR3 region: CSVGTGYYGYTF. The CDR3 DNA sequence: TGCAGCGTTGGGACAGGATACTATGGCTACACCTTC.

The rearrangement joins TRBV18 to TRBJ1-1; D not resolved. This CDR3 is built from 13 residues. V lost 5 bases and J lost 2, with 9 bases in between. In germline, CDR1 is KGHSH, CDR2 LQKENI. The CDR3 bases are TGTGCCAGCTCAAGTGGCAGCAACACTGAAGCTTTCTTT. It is translated as CASSSGSNTEAFF.

This clone has only a few counts. This chain connects TRBV28 to TRBJ1-1; 7 nucleotides agree with TRBD1. The CDR3 runs 17 residues. The V and J ends lost 6 bases and 0 bases, in that order; junction bases with no gene match: 13. CDR1 is MDHEN and CDR2 is SYDVKM in the germline V gene. CDR3 in amino acids: CASSVGNRGGLNTEAFF. In DNA form, the CDR3 reads TGTGCCAGCAGCGTCGGCAACAGGGGTGGGCTGAACACTGAAGCTTTCTTT.

The gene calls are TRBV6-1 and TRBJ1-5; D not certain. The CDR3 is made up of 13 amino acids. CDR1 and CDR2 from the germline V gene are MNHNS and SASEGT. Deletions cut 2 bases from V and 11 bases from J, with 13 bases between. The CDR3 DNA reads TGTGCCAGCAGTGAAAGCGGCCTCTCATCCCAGCATTTT. Its protein product is CASSESGLSSQHF.

The chain couples TRBV9 to TRBJ2-1; 8 nucleotides align to TRBD2. Per the germline V gene, CDR1 is SGDLS and CDR2 is YYNGEE. CDR3 length equals 14 residues. The junction had 6 bases not matched to a gene; V was cut back by 2 bases and J by 8 bases. The CDR3 loop is CASSVSGTRDEQFF. The CDR3 nucleotides read TGTGCCAGCAGCGTTTCCGGGACTAGAGATGAGCAGTTCTTC.

This chain uses TRBV6-5 with TRBJ1-2; D gene uncertain. Germline CDR1 reads MNHEY; CDR2 reads SVGAGI. The V end was cut by 1 base, the J end by 5 bases, with 8 bases between. This CDR3 has 13 residues. The CDR3 loop reads CASSYWQRYGYTF. DNA for the CDR3: TGTGCCAGCAGTTACTGGCAGAGATATGGCTACACCTTC.

There are a few counts of this clone. The gene calls are TRBV7-9 and TRBJ1-1; D is possibly TRBD1 (5 bases). CDR1 SEHNR and CDR2 FQNEAQ come from the germline V gene (reference sequence). The CDR3 runs to 16 residues. The V gene lost 6 bases and the J gene lost 5 bases, with 22 bases spanning the gap. Written as DNA, the CDR3 is TGTGCCAGCAGACCAGCCGCCGGGGGAACATTTACTGAAGCTTTCTTT. Protein product: CASRPAAGGTFTEAFF.